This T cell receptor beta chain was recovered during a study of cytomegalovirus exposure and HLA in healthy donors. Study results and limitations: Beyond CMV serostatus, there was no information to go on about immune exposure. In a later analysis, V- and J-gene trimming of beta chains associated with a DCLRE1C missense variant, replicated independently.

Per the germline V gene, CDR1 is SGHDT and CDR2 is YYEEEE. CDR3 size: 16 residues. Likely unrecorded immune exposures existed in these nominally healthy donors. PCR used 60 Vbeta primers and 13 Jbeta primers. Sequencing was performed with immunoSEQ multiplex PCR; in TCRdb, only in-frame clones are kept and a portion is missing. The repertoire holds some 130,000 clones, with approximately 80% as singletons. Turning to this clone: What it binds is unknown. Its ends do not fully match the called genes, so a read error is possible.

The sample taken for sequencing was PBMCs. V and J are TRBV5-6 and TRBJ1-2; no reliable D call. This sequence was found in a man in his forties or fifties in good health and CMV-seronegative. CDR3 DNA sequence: TGTGCCAGCAGCTTGGTTTCTTCGGGTTACGGCTATGGCCACACCTTC. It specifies CASSLVSSGYGYGHTF.